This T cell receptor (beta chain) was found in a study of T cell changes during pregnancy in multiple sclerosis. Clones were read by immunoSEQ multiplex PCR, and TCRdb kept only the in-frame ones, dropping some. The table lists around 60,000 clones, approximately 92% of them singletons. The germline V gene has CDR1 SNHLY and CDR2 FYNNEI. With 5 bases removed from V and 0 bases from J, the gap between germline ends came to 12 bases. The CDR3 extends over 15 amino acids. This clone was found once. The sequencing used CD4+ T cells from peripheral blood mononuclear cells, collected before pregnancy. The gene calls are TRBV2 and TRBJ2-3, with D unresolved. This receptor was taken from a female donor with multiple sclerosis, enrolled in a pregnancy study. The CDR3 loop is CASSLSALSTDTQYF. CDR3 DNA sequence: TGTGCCAGCAGTCTTTCAGCGCTTAGCACAGATACGCAGTATTTT. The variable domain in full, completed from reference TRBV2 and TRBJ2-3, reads EPEVTQTPSHQVTQMGQEVILRCVPISNHLYFYWYRQILGQKVEFLVSFYNNEISEKSEIFDDQFSVERPDGSNFTLKIRSTKLEDSAMYFCASSLSALSTDTQYFGPGTRLTVL.